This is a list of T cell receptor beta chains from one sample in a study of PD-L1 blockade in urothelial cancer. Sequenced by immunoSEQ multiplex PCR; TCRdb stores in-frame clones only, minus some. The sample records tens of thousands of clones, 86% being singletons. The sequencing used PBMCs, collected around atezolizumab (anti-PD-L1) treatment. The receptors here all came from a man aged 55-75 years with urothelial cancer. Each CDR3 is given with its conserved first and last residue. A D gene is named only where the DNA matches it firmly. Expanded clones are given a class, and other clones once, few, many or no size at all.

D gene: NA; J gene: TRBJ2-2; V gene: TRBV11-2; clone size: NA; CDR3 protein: CASSPGSWVPENTGELFF; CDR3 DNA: TGTGCCAGCAGCCCGGGGTCGTGGGTGCCCGAGAACACCGGGGAGCTGTTTTTT
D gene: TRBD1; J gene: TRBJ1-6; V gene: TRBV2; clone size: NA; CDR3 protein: CASSIAPGQGSPLHF; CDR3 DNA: TGTGCCAGCAGTATCGCGCCGGGACAGGGGTCACCCCTCCACTTT
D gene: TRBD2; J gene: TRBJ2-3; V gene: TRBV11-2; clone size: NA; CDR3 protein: CASSLEPERGGTDTQYF; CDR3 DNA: TGCGCCAGCAGCTTAGAACCCGAGCGGGGGGGCACAGATACGCAGTATTTT
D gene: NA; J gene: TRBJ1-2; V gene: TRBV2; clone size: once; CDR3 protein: CASRRQVNYGYTF; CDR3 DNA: TGTGCCAGCAGGCGACAAGTTAACTATGGCTACACCTTC
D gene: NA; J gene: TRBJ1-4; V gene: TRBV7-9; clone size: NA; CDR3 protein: CASSLQGATNEKLFF; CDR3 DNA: TGTGCCAGCAGCTTACAGGGCGCAACTAATGAAAAACTGTTTTTT
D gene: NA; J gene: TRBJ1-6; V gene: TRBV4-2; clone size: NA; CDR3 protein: CASSQDGPGLRSPLHF; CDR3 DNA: TGTGCCAGCAGCCAAGACGGGCCGGGGTTGAGGTCACCCCTCCACTTT
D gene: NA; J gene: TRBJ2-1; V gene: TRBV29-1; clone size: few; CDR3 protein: CSVKQVSYNEQFF; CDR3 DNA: TGCAGCGTAAAACAGGTTTCCTACAATGAGCAGTTCTTC
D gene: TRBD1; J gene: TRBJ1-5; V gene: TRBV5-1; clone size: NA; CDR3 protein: CASSIGQGEQPQHF; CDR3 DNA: TGCGCCAGCAGCATTGGACAGGGAGAACAGCCCCAGCATTTT
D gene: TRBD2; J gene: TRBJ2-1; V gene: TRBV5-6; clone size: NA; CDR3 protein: CASRIWAGGLNEQFF; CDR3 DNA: TGTGCCAGCAGGATATGGGCGGGGGGACTCAATGAGCAGTTCTTC
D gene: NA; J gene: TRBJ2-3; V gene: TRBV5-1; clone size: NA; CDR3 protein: CASSLGEADTQYF; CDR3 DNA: TGCGCCAGCAGCTTGGGTGAGGCGGATACGCAGTATTTT
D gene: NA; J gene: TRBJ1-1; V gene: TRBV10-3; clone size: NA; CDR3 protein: CAIRQGNTEAFF; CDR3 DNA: TGTGCCATCAGACAGGGGAACACTGAAGCTTTCTTT
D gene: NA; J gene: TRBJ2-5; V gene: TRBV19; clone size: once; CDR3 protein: CAAGQETQYF; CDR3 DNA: TGTGCCGCGGGCCAAGAGACCCAGTACTTC
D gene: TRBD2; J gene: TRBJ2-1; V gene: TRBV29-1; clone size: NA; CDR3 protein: CSARTSRYNEQFF; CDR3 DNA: TGCAGCGCCAGGACTAGCAGGTACAATGAGCAGTTCTTC
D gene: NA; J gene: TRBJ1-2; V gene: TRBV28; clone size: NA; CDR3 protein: CASKPGGIYGYTF; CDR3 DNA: TGTGCCAGCAAACCCGGTGGTATATATGGCTACACCTTC
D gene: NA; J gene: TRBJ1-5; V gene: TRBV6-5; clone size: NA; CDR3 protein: CASSGGSSNQPQHF; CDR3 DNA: TGTGCCAGCAGTGGGGGGAGCAGCAATCAGCCCCAGCATTTT
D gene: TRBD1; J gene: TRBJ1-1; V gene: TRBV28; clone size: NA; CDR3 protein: CASSLLAGQGGTEAFF; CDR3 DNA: TGTGCCAGCAGTTTACTGGCTGGACAGGGTGGCACTGAAGCTTTCTTT
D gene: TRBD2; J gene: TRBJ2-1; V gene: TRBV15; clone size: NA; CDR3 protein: CATSRVASGSYNEQFF; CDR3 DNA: TGTGCCACCAGCAGAGTAGCTAGCGGATCCTACAATGAGCAGTTCTTC
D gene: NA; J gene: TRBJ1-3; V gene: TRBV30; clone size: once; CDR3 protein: CAWSVIWGEAGNTIYF; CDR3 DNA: TGTGCCTGGAGTGTAATATGGGGGGAAGCTGGAAACACCATATATTTT
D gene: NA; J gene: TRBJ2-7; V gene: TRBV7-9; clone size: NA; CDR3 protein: CASSLTSQSYEQYF; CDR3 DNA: TGTGCCAGCAGCTTAACTAGCCAATCCTACGAGCAGTACTTC
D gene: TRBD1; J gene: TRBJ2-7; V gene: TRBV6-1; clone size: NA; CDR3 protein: CASIGQVSHEQYF; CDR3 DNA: TGTGCCAGCATCGGACAGGTTTCCCACGAGCAGTACTTC
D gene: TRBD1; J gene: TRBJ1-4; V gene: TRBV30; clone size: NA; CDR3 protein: CAWTGQGISELFF; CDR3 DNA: TGTGCCTGGACGGGACAGGGCATTTCGGAACTGTTTTTT
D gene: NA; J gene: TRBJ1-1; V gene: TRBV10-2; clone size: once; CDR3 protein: CASSESPGYNTEAFF; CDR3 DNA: TGCGCCAGCAGTGAGTCCCCCGGGTATAACACTGAAGCTTTCTTT
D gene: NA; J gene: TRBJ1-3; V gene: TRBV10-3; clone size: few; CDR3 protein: CAISESGQTGNTIYF; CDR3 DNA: TGTGCCATCAGTGAGTCTGGCCAGACTGGAAACACCATATATTTT
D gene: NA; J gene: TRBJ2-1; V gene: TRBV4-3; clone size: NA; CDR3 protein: CASSLESSYNEQFF; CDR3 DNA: TGCGCCAGCAGCCTAGAGAGCTCCTACAATGAGCAGTTCTTC
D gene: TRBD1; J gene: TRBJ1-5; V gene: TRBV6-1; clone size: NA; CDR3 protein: CASRSTTGHQPQHF; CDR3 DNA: TGTGCCAGCAGATCGACGACAGGGCATCAGCCCCAGCATTTT
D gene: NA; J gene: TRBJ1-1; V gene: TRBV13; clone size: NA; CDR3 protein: CASRSSGTPTLAAFF; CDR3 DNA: TGTGCCAGCAGATCATCCGGGACACCTACCCTCGCCGCTTTCTTT
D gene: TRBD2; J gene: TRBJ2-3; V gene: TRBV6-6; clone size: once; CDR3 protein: CASSRGLAGRTDTQYF; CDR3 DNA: TGTGCCAGCAGTAGGGGACTAGCGGGGCGCACAGATACGCAGTATTTT
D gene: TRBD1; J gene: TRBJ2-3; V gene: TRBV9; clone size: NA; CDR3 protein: CASSERQGISTDTQYF; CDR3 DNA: TGTGCCAGCAGCGAGAGACAGGGGATTAGCACAGATACGCAGTATTTT
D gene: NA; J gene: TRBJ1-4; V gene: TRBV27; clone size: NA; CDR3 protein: CASSKGLDNEKLFF; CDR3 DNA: TGTGCCAGCAGTAAAGGACTCGATAATGAAAAACTGTTTTTT
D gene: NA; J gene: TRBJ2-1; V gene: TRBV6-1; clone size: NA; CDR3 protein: CASSGFHISYNEQFF; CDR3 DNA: TGTGCCAGCAGTGGTTTTCACATCTCCTACAATGAGCAGTTCTTC
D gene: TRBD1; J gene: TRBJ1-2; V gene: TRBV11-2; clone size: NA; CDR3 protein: CASSQNRGANYGYTF; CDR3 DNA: TGTGCCAGCAGTCAAAACAGGGGTGCTAACTATGGCTACACCTTC
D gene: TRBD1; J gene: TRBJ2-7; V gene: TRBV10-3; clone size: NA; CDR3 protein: CAISEPGQGASYEQYF; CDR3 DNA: TGTGCCATCAGTGAGCCAGGACAGGGGGCTTCCTACGAGCAGTACTTC
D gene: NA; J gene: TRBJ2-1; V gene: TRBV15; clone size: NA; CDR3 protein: CATSRDSRQGSGNEQFF; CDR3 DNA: TGTGCCACCAGCAGAGATTCCCGGCAGGGATCAGGGAATGAGCAGTTCTTC
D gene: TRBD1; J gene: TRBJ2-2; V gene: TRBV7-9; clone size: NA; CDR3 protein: CATGTGPTGELFF; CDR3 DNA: TGTGCCACAGGGACAGGGCCCACCGGGGAGCTGTTTTTT
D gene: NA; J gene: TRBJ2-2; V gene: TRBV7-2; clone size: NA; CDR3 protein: CAGRVNSGVNTGELFF; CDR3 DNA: TGTGCCGGCCGGGTAAATAGCGGAGTGAACACCGGGGAGCTGTTTTTT
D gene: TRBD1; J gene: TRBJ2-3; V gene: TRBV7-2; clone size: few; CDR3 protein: CASTRQGAGTDTQYF; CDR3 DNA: TGTGCCAGCACACGACAGGGGGCGGGCACAGATACGCAGTATTTT
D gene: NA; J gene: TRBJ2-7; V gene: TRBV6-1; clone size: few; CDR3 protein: CASSGWGSYEQYF; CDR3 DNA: TGTGCCAGCAGTGGATGGGGCAGCTACGAGCAGTACTTC
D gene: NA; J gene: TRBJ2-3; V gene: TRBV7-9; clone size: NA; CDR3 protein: CASSLGGTASDTQYF; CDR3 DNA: TGTGCCAGCAGCTTAGGTGGGACTGCGTCAGATACGCAGTATTTT
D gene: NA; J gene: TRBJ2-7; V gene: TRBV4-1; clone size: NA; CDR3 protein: CASSQAAGQTYEQYF; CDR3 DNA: TGCGCCAGCAGCCAAGCCGCGGGACAGACCTACGAGCAGTACTTC
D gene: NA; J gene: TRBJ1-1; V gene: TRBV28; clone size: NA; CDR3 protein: CASSFSTRGVTEAFF; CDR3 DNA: TGTGCCAGCAGTTTCTCAACCCGGGGGGTCACTGAAGCTTTCTTT
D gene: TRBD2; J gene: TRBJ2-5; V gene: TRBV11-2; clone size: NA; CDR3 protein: CASSDRVRGGETQYF; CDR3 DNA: TGTGCCAGCAGCGATAGGGTCCGGGGGGGGGAGACCCAGTACTTC
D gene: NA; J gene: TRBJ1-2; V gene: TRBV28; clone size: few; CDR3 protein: CASSLREYGYTF; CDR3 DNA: TGTGCCAGCAGTCTCCGGGAATATGGCTACACCTTC
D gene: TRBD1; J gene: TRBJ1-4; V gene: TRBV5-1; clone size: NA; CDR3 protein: CASSEGQDEKLFF; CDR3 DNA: TGCGCCAGCAGCGAGGGACAGGATGAAAAACTGTTTTTT
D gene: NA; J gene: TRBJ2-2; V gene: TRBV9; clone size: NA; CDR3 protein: CASSVGLSPNTGELFF; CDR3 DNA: TGTGCCAGCAGCGTAGGTCTTAGTCCGAACACCGGGGAGCTGTTTTTT
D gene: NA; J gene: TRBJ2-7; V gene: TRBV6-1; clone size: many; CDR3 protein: CASSPTGGAYEQYF; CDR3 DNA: TGTGCCAGCAGTCCAACAGGGGGGGCCTACGAGCAGTACTTC